These 32 T cell receptor beta chains were all obtained from the same sample, sequenced in a study of blood T cells in healthy people across ages. Next came a second PCR, run for about 7 to 12 cycles, which used a sample-barcoded 5' primer along with a J-beta primer mix. MiXCR, run by TCRdb on the 5' RACE reads, gives a single entry per CDR3 protein. In the table there are almost 1 million distinct CDR3 sequences, just over 50% of which are singletons. The sequencing input was blood. The source is an older woman in good health.

A single count supports this clonotype. The J gene is TRBJ2-3, the V gene TRBV20-1; TRBD2 is a possible D gene (6 bases). The germline CDR1 and CDR2 sequences are DFQATT and SNEGSKA (reference sequence). V lost 6 bases, J lost 5 bases, and 24 bases lay in between. This CDR3 comprises 16 residues. The CDR3 coding sequence is TGCAGTGCCGATCCTCTTGGTCCGGGAGACGTAGATACGCAGTATTTT. Its translation: CSADPLGPGDVDTQYF.

There are a few counts of this clonotype. This chain joins TRBV5-8 and TRBJ1-2; a weak D match, TRBD1 (5 bases). There are 14 residues in the CDR3. Between the trimmed V and J ends, which lost 4 bases and 3 bases, there was a span of 13 bases. In germline, CDR1 is SGHTS, CDR2 YDEGEE. The CDR3 DNA follows: TGTGCCAGCAGCCAACCCGGGGCCTACTATGGCTACACCTTC. Protein product: CASSQPGAYYGYTF.

This clonotype was detected ten times or more. The chain couples TRBV7-9 to TRBJ2-7; possible D gene TRBD1, 6 bases. CDR1 and CDR2 (germline): SEHNR, FQNEAQ (reference sequence). V lost 5 bases, J lost 7 bases, and 18 bases lay in between. The CDR3 sequence is 14 residues long. DNA of the CDR3: TGTGCCAGCAGCCCAGGGACACCAGATCGAGAGCAGTACTTC. Protein product: CASSPGTPDREQYF.

The genes are TRBV6-1 and TRBJ2-2, with D hard to call. The CDR3 consists of 11 residues. Germline-derived CDR1 and CDR2 are MNHNS and SASEGT. The V end lost 7 bases, the J end lost 9 bases, and 9 bases lay between the germline ends. The CDR3 DNA reads as TGTGCCAGCATTAGTCTCAGGGAGCTGTTTTTT. It specifies CASISLRELFF.

The V and J genes are TRBV28 and TRBJ1-2; D may be TRBD1 (5 bases). Germline V CDR1 and CDR2: MDHEN, SYDVKM. This CDR3 spans 13 amino acids. Trimming cost V 4 bases and J 3 bases, with 9 bases left between them. CDR3 protein: CASSSWDHYGYTF. The DNA of the CDR3 is TGTGCCAGCAGTTCCTGGGACCACTATGGCTACACCTTC.

This clonotype has only a few counts. V and J are TRBV24-1 and TRBJ1-2, with 8 bases identical to TRBD1. Germline trimming cut 2 bases from V and 6 bases from J; bases unmatched to any gene: 4. The CDR3 has 14 amino acids. Germline CDR1 is KGHDR and CDR2 is SFDVKD. CDR3 residues: CATSDYDRGHGYTF. CDR3 DNA: TGTGCCACCAGTGATTACGACAGGGGCCATGGCTACACCTTC.

CDR3 coding DNA: TGTGCCAGCTCACCACCGTCCAGGGTAGACACTGAAGCTTTCTTT. The encoded protein is CASSPPSRVDTEAFF. V gene TRBV18 combines with J gene TRBJ1-1, with a weak D call TRBD1 (5 bases). The CDR3 is 15 residues long. The V and J ends lost 0 bases and 3 bases respectively, with 11 bases between them. CDR1 is KGHSH and CDR2 is LQKENI in the germline V gene. The full variable domain, rest sourced from reference TRBV18 and TRBJ1-1, is NAGVMQNPRHLVRRRGQEARLRCSPMKGHSHVYWYRQLPEEGLKFMVYLQKENIIDESGMPKERFSAEFPKEGPSILRIQQVVRGDSAAYFCASSPPSRVDTEAFFGQGTRLTVV.

This clonotype was seen a handful of times. V is TRBV20-1 and J is TRBJ2-1; TRBD2 matches at 9 bases. The germline V gene encodes CDR1 DFQATT and CDR2 SNEGSKA (reference sequence). The CDR3 sequence is 16 residues long. V lost 4 bases, J lost 5 bases, and 12 bases stayed unmatched. The CDR3 here is CSAIPGLALLNNEQFF. The DNA for the CDR3 is TGCAGTGCTATTCCGGGACTAGCCCTCCTTAACAATGAGCAGTTCTTC.

The CDR3 region has the DNA TGTGCCATCAAGTCGCGCGGGAGCTCCTACGAGCAGTACTTC. Encoded protein: CAIKSRGSSYEQYF. The rearrangement uses TRBV10-3 and TRBJ2-7; TRBD2 matches 7 bases. CDR1 and CDR2 (germline): ENHRY, SYGVKD. Trimming cost V 7 bases and J 0 bases; bases outside gene matches: 6. This CDR3 comprises 14 residues.

The V gene is TRBV7-9, the J gene TRBJ2-1, with a possible D match to TRBD2 (6 bases). V lost 1 base and J 6 bases, leaving 22 bases between the germline ends. The germline V gene encodes CDR1 SEHNR and CDR2 FQNEAQ (reference sequence). The CDR3 loop spans 18 amino acids. CDR3 DNA: TGTGCCAGCAGCTTAGTCCTTCATCGGGAGACGATCCTCAATGAGCAGTTCTTC. Translating gives CASSLVLHRETILNEQFF.

The V gene is TRBV4-2, the J gene TRBJ1-5; a weak D match, TRBD1 (5 bases). Germline CDR1 reads LGHNA; CDR2 reads YNFKEQ. Trimming left V 0 bases short and J 11 bases short, with 14 bases between. CDR3 length: 14 amino acids. CDR3 sequence: CASSQEGQGAAQHF. The CDR3 DNA reads TGTGCCAGCAGCCAAGAGGGGCAGGGTGCGGCCCAGCATTTT.

A single count supports this clonotype. This chain uses TRBV20-1 with TRBJ2-1, with D perhaps TRBD1 or TRBD2 (6 bases each). The germline V gene encodes CDR1 DFQATT and CDR2 SNEGSKA (reference sequence). V gave up 3 bases and J gave up 6 bases, with 15 bases separating them. The CDR3 is 14 residues long. The CDR3 spells CSARGTGAGNEQFF. The CDR3 nucleotides read TGCAGTGCTAGGGGGACGGGGGCGGGCAATGAGCAGTTCTTC.

V usage is TRBV29-1 and J usage is TRBJ2-1; the match to TRBD2 covers 10 bases. The CDR3 is 15 amino acids. CDR1 is SQVTM and CDR2 is ANQGSEA in the germline V gene. The V and J ends lost 3 bases and 8 bases, in that order; junction bases with no gene match: 10. This CDR3 is CSVDPPSGSNYEQFF. CDR3 bases: TGCAGCGTTGACCCCCCTAGCGGGAGTAACTATGAGCAGTTCTTC.

This clonotype was observed a handful of times. This chain connects TRBV4-2 to TRBJ2-7; 7 nucleotides align to TRBD2. V gave up 0 bases and J gave up 2 bases; unmatched junction bases: 4. Looked up from germline, CDR1 is LGHNA and CDR2 is YNFKEQ. This CDR3 is 15 amino acids long. The CDR3 DNA follows: TGTGCCAGCAGCCAAGAAGCTAGCGGTCCCTACGAGCAGTACTTC. As protein: CASSQEASGPYEQYF.

The chain uses TRBV2 and TRBJ2-2, with D maybe TRBD2 (5 bases). CDR3 size: 13 residues. The V end lost 6 bases, the J end lost 4 bases, and 9 bases lay between the germline ends. CDR1 SNHLY and CDR2 FYNNEI come from the germline V gene. CDR3 sequence reads: CASSKLVTGELFF. DNA of the CDR3: TGTGCCAGCAGCAAACTAGTCACCGGGGAGCTGTTTTTT. The complete variable domain, with remaining parts taken from reference TRBV2 and TRBJ2-2, reads EPEVTQTPSHQVTQMGQEVILRCVPISNHLYFYWYRQILGQKVEFLVSFYNNEISEKSEIFDDQFSVERPDGSNFTLKIRSTKLEDSAMYFCASSKLVTGELFFGEGSRLTVL.

The V gene is TRBV18, the J gene TRBJ2-5; 7 nucleotides align to TRBD1. There are 16 residues in the CDR3. V was clipped by 3 bases and J by 0 bases; unmatched bases: 7. CDR1 is KGHSH, CDR2 LQKENI, per germline. CDR3 loop: CASSPPVTGYQETQYF. The CDR3 bases are TGTGCCAGCTCACCTCCCGTGACAGGGTACCAAGAGACCCAGTACTTC.

The chain carries TRBV4-1 and TRBJ2-5, with a weak D call TRBD1 (6 bases). The length of the CDR3 is 15 residues. V lost 1 base, J lost 3 bases, and 12 bases lay in between. Germline values: CDR1 MGHRA, CDR2 YSYEKL. As DNA, the CDR3 is TGCGCCAGCAGCCAAGTGGACAGAGGGGAAGAGACCCAGTACTTC. This codes for CASSQVDRGEETQYF.

The chain recombines TRBV29-1 with TRBJ2-4; unclear D gene. The DNA matches TRBJ2-5 better at its end, which makes the J call doubtful. In germline, CDR1 is SQVTM, CDR2 ANQGSEA. This CDR3 is built from 13 residues. CDR3 loop: CSVAYASWETQYF. Here the CDR3 DNA reads TGCAGCGTTGCCTATGCCAGTTGGGAGACCCAGTACTTC.

The chain recombines TRBV18 with TRBJ1-4, with 8 bases aligning to TRBD1. Germline V gives CDR1 KGHSH, CDR2 LQKENI. Germline trimming cut 5 bases from V and 8 bases from J; bases unmatched to any gene: 10. The CDR3 length is 15 residues. Written as DNA, the CDR3 is TGTGCCAGCTCAGCATCTTCAGGGGGCAGAGAAAAACTGTTTTTT. Translating gives CASSASSGGREKLFF.

This rearrangement joins TRBV4-2 to TRBJ1-2; D is uncertain. This CDR3 is 14 amino acids long. The ends were cut back, 3 bases at V and 8 bases at J, with 16 bases in the middle. Per the germline V gene, CDR1 is LGHNA and CDR2 is YNFKEQ. CDR3 DNA: TGTGCCAGCAGCCACCCTGGACGGATAGAAGGCTACACCTTC. As protein: CASSHPGRIEGYTF.

The chain is built from TRBV7-2 and TRBJ2-3; D is ambiguous. This CDR3 is 16 amino acids long. Germline CDR1 and CDR2: SGHTA and FQGNSA. V was clipped by 6 bases and J by 2 bases, with 18 bases between them. CDR3 DNA sequence: TGTGCCAGCAGTCTTCGACAACACTCCTCCACAGATACGCAGTATTTT. It specifies CASSLRQHSSTDTQYF.

V is TRBV20-1 and J is TRBJ2-3, with 11 bases that match TRBD2. The germline V gene encodes CDR1 DFQATT and CDR2 SNEGSKA (reference sequence). The CDR3 extends over 13 amino acids. V was clipped by 6 bases and J by 4 bases; unmatched bases: 3. In nucleotides, the CDR3 is TGCAGTGCCACGACTAGCGGGGCAGATACGCAGTATTTT. Translation gives CSATTSGADTQYF.

In this sample, this clonotype turned up a few times. The chain uses TRBV28 and TRBJ2-3; no firm D call. V shed 4 bases and J shed 2 bases, with 7 bases lying between them. Germline CDR1 is MDHEN and CDR2 is SYDVKM. The CDR3 runs to 13 residues. CDR3 sequence: CASSSPDTDTQYF. CDR3 in DNA: TGTGCCAGCAGTTCTCCCGACACAGATACGCAGTATTTT.

The chain uses TRBV15 and TRBJ2-1; D is uncertain. V lost 8 bases, J lost 7 bases, and 12 bases lay in between. This CDR3 spans 12 amino acids. The germline V gene encodes CDR1 LNHNV and CDR2 YYDKDF (reference sequence). Here the CDR3 reads CATRGSVNEQFF. The DNA of the CDR3 is TGTGCCACCCGAGGATCTGTTAATGAGCAGTTCTTC.

The chain employs TRBV2 and TRBJ2-7; TRBD2 agrees at 9 bases. The length of the CDR3 is 17 residues. V shed 4 bases, J shed 0 bases, and the junction held 10 bases outside the gene matches. Germline CDR1 and CDR2: SNHLY and FYNNEI. The CDR3 region has the DNA TGTGCCAGCAGTGCGCGTCGGGGAGCGGGAGGCTCCTACGAGCAGTACTTC. Protein sequence: CASSARRGAGGSYEQYF.

The table lists this clonotype with a few counts. J is TRBJ1-5 and V is TRBV20-1; D remains unclear. The V end lost 4 bases, the J end lost 3 bases, and 10 bases lay between the germline ends. Germline CDR1 DFQATT, CDR2 SNEGSKA (reference sequence). The CDR3 length is 13 residues. CDR3 DNA: TGCAGTGCTAAGGAGGCACCCAATCAGCCCCAGCATTTT. This sequence encodes CSAKEAPNQPQHF.

This clonotype has only a few counts. This rearrangement joins TRBV7-9 to TRBJ2-7; 7 bases align to TRBD1. Germline V gives CDR1 SEHNR, CDR2 FQNEAQ (reference sequence). This CDR3 has 15 residues. With 11 bases clipped from V and 4 bases from J, the junction kept 17 bases outside the gene matches. The CDR3 protein is CAVPKSRDRRYEQYF. The DNA for the CDR3 is TGTGCCGTACCCAAGTCCCGGGACAGAAGATACGAGCAGTACTTC.

V usage is TRBV7-9 and J usage is TRBJ2-7; either TRBD1 or TRBD2 may supply D (6 bases each). Germline loops: CDR1 SEHNR, CDR2 FQNEAQ (reference sequence). Trimming left V 6 bases short and J 4 bases short, with 19 bases between. The CDR3 has 15 residues. CDR3 nucleotide sequence: TGTGCCAGCAGTGGGGGCCTGCGCGGGATATACGAGCAGTACTTC. This encodes CASSGGLRGIYEQYF.

V usage is TRBV5-1 and J usage is TRBJ2-3; TRBD2 is a possible D gene (5 bases). Germline loops: CDR1 SGHRS, CDR2 YFSETQ. V was cut by 2 bases and J by 5 bases, with 12 bases left in between. The CDR3 totals 14 residues. CDR3 sequence: CASSLAAQGDTQYF. The CDR3, as DNA: TGCGCCAGCAGCTTAGCGGCCCAAGGAGATACGCAGTATTTT.

This chain joins TRBV24-1 and TRBJ2-5, with D possibly matching TRBD2 (6 bases). V lost 9 bases to trimming and J lost 4 bases, with 17 bases between them. The germline V gene has CDR1 KGHDR and CDR2 SFDVKD. The CDR3 has 14 amino acids. For the CDR3, the DNA is TGTGCCACCGGAACCCGGAGGGAGCGAGAGACCCAGTACTTC. Residues: CATGTRRERETQYF.

In its sample, this clonotype was seen a few times. The CDR3 DNA reads TGTGCCAGCACCCCTCGGGGGAGGGAGACCCAGTACTTC. This sequence encodes CASTPRGRETQYF. V is TRBV5-6 and J is TRBJ2-4; a possible D gene is TRBD2 (6 bases). The DNA end is a closer match to TRBJ2-5, so the J assignment may be wrong. The CDR3 sequence is 13 residues long. Germline CDR1 is SGHDT and CDR2 is YYEEEE.

The V and J genes are TRBV20-1 and TRBJ2-1; D might be TRBD2 (5 bases). Trimming shortened V by 3 bases and J by 6 bases, and 12 bases separated the two germline ends. CDR1 DFQATT and CDR2 SNEGSKA come from the germline V gene (reference sequence). The CDR3 is made up of 13 amino acids. The CDR3 DNA reads TGCAGTGCTAGGCGACCACTAGGCAATGAGCAGTTCTTC. Translating gives CSARRPLGNEQFF.